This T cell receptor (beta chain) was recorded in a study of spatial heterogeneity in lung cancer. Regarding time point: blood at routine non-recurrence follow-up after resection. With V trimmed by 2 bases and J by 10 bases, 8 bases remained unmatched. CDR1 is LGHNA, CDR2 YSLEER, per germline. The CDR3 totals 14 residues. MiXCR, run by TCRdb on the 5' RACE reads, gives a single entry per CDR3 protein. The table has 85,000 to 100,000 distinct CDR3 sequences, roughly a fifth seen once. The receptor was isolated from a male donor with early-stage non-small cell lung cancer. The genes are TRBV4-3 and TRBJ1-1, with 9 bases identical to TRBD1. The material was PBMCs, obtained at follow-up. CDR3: CASSQLTGGVGAFF. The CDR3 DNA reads TGCGCCAGCAGCCAACTTACAGGGGGCGTCGGAGCTTTCTTT.